What follows are 15 T cell receptor beta chains derived from one specimen sequenced in a study of T-cell reconstitution after alpha-beta-depleted transplantation in children (dated by TCRdb to about 2016). The method behind the library was PCR. Sequencing was performed on an Illumina HiSeq 2500. To normalize quantification of the TCRbeta repertoire, the TCR libraries were built with molecular barcoding that relied on unique molecular identifiers. TCRdb took the public reads, trimmed them with fastp at Q25, ran MiXCR for clone calling and kept in-frame beta chains. CDR3 protein duplicates are merged, each entry listing the most common genes and DNA. The table for this sample lists hundreds of thousands of distinct CDR3 sequences; 16% of them were counted only once. The ten largest make up about 1.1% of the sample. The input for sequencing was PBMCs from the stem cell graft donor, taken from the stem cell graft. The receptor set was obtained from a human donor who donated a stem cell graft to a child with acute myeloid leukemia.

The rearrangement links TRBV7-2 to TRBJ2-4; 10 positions agree with TRBD2. Trimming at V came to 4 bases and at J to 3 bases, leaving 3 bases not matched to a gene. CDR1 is SGHTA and CDR2 is FQGNSA in the germline V gene. The CDR3 sequence is 15 residues long. CDR3 nucleotide sequence: TGTGCCAGCAGCTCTGAGCGGGGGGGCAAAAACATTCAGTACTTC. It encodes CASSSERGGKNIQYF.

This sequence joins TRBV11-1 and TRBJ1-5; TRBD1 matches at 10 bases. Germline V gene data show CDR1 as SGHAT and CDR2 as FQDESV (reference sequence). After removal of 5 bases from V and 9 bases from J, the junction contained 7 bases not matched to a gene. The CDR3 totals 14 residues. CDR3 in amino acids: CASSKGTGEAPQHF. The CDR3 DNA reads TGTGCCAGCAGCAAAGGGACAGGGGAGGCGCCCCAGCATTTT.

This clonotype was counted ten times or more. V and J are TRBV20-1 and TRBJ1-2; D gene unclear. Germline values: CDR1 DFQATT, CDR2 SNEGSKA (reference sequence). V shed 1 base and J shed 3 bases, with 15 bases lying between them. The CDR3 length is 15 residues. The CDR3 reads CSARGASVRHYGYTF. Here the CDR3 DNA reads TGCAGTGCTAGAGGGGCCAGCGTAAGACACTATGGCTACACCTTC.

This clonotype came up many times. The chain is built from TRBV7-2 and TRBJ2-7; D is tentatively TRBD1 or TRBD2 (6 bases each). CDR3 length: 14 residues. Germline V lookup: CDR1 SGHTA, CDR2 FQGNSA. V lost 3 bases and J lost 2, with 11 bases in between. The CDR3 protein is CASSLTGAPYEQYF. DNA for the CDR3: TGTGCCAGCAGCTTGACGGGGGCCCCCTACGAGCAGTACTTC.

This chain connects TRBV2 to TRBJ2-7; TRBD1 matches 9 bases. The trim removed 3 bases at V and 5 bases at J, leaving 8 bases unmatched. The CDR3 has 15 residues. Per the germline V gene, CDR1 is SNHLY and CDR2 is FYNNEI. The CDR3 bases are TGTGCCAGCAGTGATTCCGGGACAGGGAACGACGAGCAGTACTTC. This codes for CASSDSGTGNDEQYF.

This sequence joins TRBV27 and TRBJ2-7; no definite D call. Between the trimmed V and J ends, which lost 8 bases and 4 bases, there was a span of 15 bases. This CDR3 spans 13 amino acids. CDR1 is MNHEY and CDR2 is SMNVEV in the germline V gene (reference sequence). The CDR3 DNA is TGTGCCAGCTCCCAGCAGGAACCTTACGAGCAGTACTTC. Translating it yields CASSQQEPYEQYF.

The chain is built from TRBV20-1 and TRBJ1-5; D perhaps matches TRBD1 (5 bases). Trimming took 3 bases from V and 0 from J, leaving 12 bases between them. CDR3 length: 15 amino acids. Germline V gene data show CDR1 as DFQATT and CDR2 as SNEGSKA (reference sequence). The CDR3 protein is CSASVDGASNQPQHF. In nucleotides, the CDR3 is TGCAGTGCTAGCGTCGACGGGGCTAGCAATCAGCCCCAGCATTTT.

This clonotype was detected many times. The rearrangement links TRBV20-1 to TRBJ2-3, with 11 nucleotides matching TRBD2. CDR3 length equals 14 residues. The germline CDR1 and CDR2 sequences are DFQATT and SNEGSKA (reference sequence). The J segment lost 1 base and the V segment lost 5 bases, leaving 2 bases of the junction unmatched. The CDR3 reads CSASTSGGTDTQYF. The CDR3 nucleotides read TGCAGTGCTTCGACTAGCGGGGGCACAGATACGCAGTATTTT.

The table lists this clonotype with many counts. The chain has TRBV20-1 and TRBJ2-4, with 11 bases matching TRBD1. The V segment lost 5 bases and the J segment 3 bases; nucleotides outside the gene matches: 3. CDR1 is DFQATT and CDR2 is SNEGSKA in the germline V gene (reference sequence). The CDR3 is 14 residues long. The CDR3 bases are TGCAGTGCTCTGGGACAGGGGGGCAAAAACATTCAGTACTTC. It yields the protein CSALGQGGKNIQYF.

This chain joins TRBV11-2 and TRBJ2-5; TRBD2 matches 11 bases. The CDR3 is 17 amino acids. J gave up 4 bases and V 0 bases, and 7 bases lay outside the gene matches. Germline loops: CDR1 SGHAT, CDR2 FQNNGV. CDR3 sequence reads: CASSLDPSGGTRETQYF. In DNA, the CDR3 is TGTGCCAGCAGCTTAGACCCTAGCGGGGGGACCAGAGAGACCCAGTACTTC.

This chain joins TRBV7-6 and TRBJ1-4; D unresolved. V was cut by 3 bases and J by 7 bases, with 15 bases left in between. Per germline, CDR1 SGHVS and CDR2 FNYEAQ. This CDR3 region has 15 residues. The CDR3 coding sequence is TGTGCCAGCAGCTTGAGCCGGCGAGCTGGTGAAAAACTGTTTTTT. It translates to CASSLSRRAGEKLFF.

The sample holds many counts of this clonotype. V and J are TRBV20-1 and TRBJ1-4, with D unresolved. Germline V CDR1 and CDR2: DFQATT, SNEGSKA (reference sequence). The V end was cut by 5 bases, the J end by 7 bases, with 11 bases between. This CDR3 contains 12 residues. The CDR3 loop reads CSALGMGEKLFF. The CDR3, as DNA: TGCAGTGCTCTCGGTATGGGTGAAAAACTGTTTTTT.

The chain links TRBV7-9 to TRBJ1-5; the match to TRBD1 covers 10 bases. The CDR3 has 16 residues. Unmatched junction bases numbered 6, after V lost 4 bases and J lost 3 bases. Germline CDR1 SEHNR, CDR2 FQNEAQ (reference sequence). The CDR3 spells CASSSGQGVNNQPQHF. DNA for the CDR3: TGTGCCAGCAGCTCTGGACAGGGGGTGAACAATCAGCCCCAGCATTTT.

The chain couples TRBV3-1 to TRBJ1-6; 10 nucleotides agree with TRBD1. Germline CDR1 and CDR2: LGHDT and YNNKEL (reference sequence). The CDR3 contains 15 residues. V lost 6 bases to trimming and J lost 9 bases; unmatched junction nucleotides: 8. CDR3 DNA sequence: TGTGCCAGCAGTTCCCGGGACAGGGGAGGTTCACCCCTCCACTTT. This encodes CASSSRDRGGSPLHF.

This clonotype was seen at least ten times. The V call is TRBV6-5, the J call TRBJ2-7, with D perhaps matching TRBD1 or TRBD2 (5 bases each). Per the germline V gene, CDR1 is MNHEY and CDR2 is SVGAGI. V dropped 6 bases and J dropped 6 bases, with 27 bases sitting between them. This CDR3 spans 17 amino acids. CDR3 sequence: CASSTTKGPDYTGEQYF. The CDR3 DNA reads as TGTGCCAGCAGCACGACCAAGGGACCCGACTACACCGGCGAGCAGTACTTC.